The rows below give T cell receptor beta chains drawn from one sample of a study of T cell responses to AZD1222 COVID-19 vaccine. Data came from immunoSEQ multiplex PCR; TCRdb stores just in-frame clones and leaves some out. This sample has 140,000 to 150,000 clones, with roughly 92% found just once. The sample consisted of peripheral blood, taken on day 0 of AZD1222 vaccination. All receptors derive from an adult in good health. CDR3s include the opening cysteine and the closing phenylalanine or tryptophan. A D gene is named only where the DNA matches it firmly. The listing skips clone size in some rows; elsewhere it reads once, few, many or a size class.

size: once
V: TRBV9
D: TRBD1
J: TRBJ1-4
CDR3: CASSSQGANEKLFF
DNA: TGTGCCAGCAGCTCTCAGGGGGCTAATGAAAAACTGTTTTTT

size: NA
V: TRBV6-4
D: NA
J: TRBJ2-2
CDR3: CASSGTLNTGELFF
DNA: TGTGCCAGCTCCGGGACACTTAACACCGGGGAGCTGTTTTTT

size: NA
V: TRBV11-2
D: TRBD1
J: TRBJ2-7
CDR3: CASSLGDRGEQYF
DNA: TGTGCCAGCAGCTTAGGGGACAGGGGAGAGCAGTACTTC

size: NA
V: TRBV10-3
D: TRBD1
J: TRBJ1-2
CDR3: CAIRQGQQNYGYTF
DNA: TGTGCCATCAGGCAGGGACAGCAGAACTATGGCTACACCTTC

size: NA
V: TRBV19
D: TRBD2
J: TRBJ2-4
CDR3: CASSRTGGAKNIQYF
DNA: TGTGCCAGTAGCAGGACGGGAGGAGCCAAAAACATTCAGTACTTC

size: NA
V: TRBV7-9
D: NA
J: TRBJ1-4
CDR3: CASSLRVTTNEKLFF
DNA: TGTGCCAGCAGCCTTCGGGTTACAACTAATGAAAAACTGTTTTTT

size: NA
V: TRBV6-5
D: NA
J: TRBJ2-3
CDR3: CASSYVAGTDTQYF
DNA: TGTGCCAGCAGTTACGTGGCAGGCACAGATACGCAGTATTTT

size: NA
V: TRBV19
D: NA
J: TRBJ2-2
CDR3: CASSIGQFKVTGELFF
DNA: TGTGCCAGTAGTATAGGGCAATTTAAAGTCACCGGGGAGCTGTTTTTT

size: NA
V: TRBV29-1
D: TRBD1
J: TRBJ2-7
CDR3: CSATGTGGYEQYF
DNA: TGCAGCGCGACCGGGACAGGGGGTTACGAGCAGTACTTC

size: NA
V: TRBV30
D: NA
J: TRBJ1-2
CDR3: CAWSRQGIYGYTF
DNA: TGTGCCTGGAGTCGGCAGGGCATCTATGGCTACACCTTC

size: NA
V: TRBV5-5
D: NA
J: TRBJ2-5
CDR3: CASSPQGWETQYF
DNA: TGTGCCAGCAGCCCACAGGGTTGGGAGACCCAGTACTTC

size: NA
V: TRBV30
D: NA
J: TRBJ2-1
CDR3: CAWSRGRVEIYEQFF
DNA: TGTGCCTGGAGTAGGGGCAGGGTGGAGATTTATGAGCAGTTCTTC

size: NA
V: TRBV6-5
D: NA
J: TRBJ1-1
CDR3: CASTSRGRDTEAFF
DNA: TGTGCCAGCACCTCTCGGGGCCGGGACACTGAAGCTTTCTTT

size: NA
V: TRBV20-1
D: NA
J: TRBJ2-1
CDR3: CSASSGKGQFF
DNA: TGCAGTGCTAGTTCGGGGAAGGGGCAGTTCTTC

size: NA
V: TRBV6-2/TRBV6-3
D: NA
J: TRBJ1-1
CDR3: CASSLDLTRPGRTEAFF
DNA: TGTGCCAGCAGTTTGGATCTAACCCGACCCGGGAGGACTGAAGCTTTCTTT

size: NA
V: TRBV6-1
D: TRBD1
J: TRBJ1-2
CDR3: CASSEGPDRDGYTF
DNA: TGTGCCAGCAGTGAAGGGCCTGACAGGGACGGCTACACCTTC

size: NA
V: TRBV7-7
D: TRBD1
J: TRBJ1-1
CDR3: CASSAGTGAEAFF
DNA: TGTGCCAGCAGCGCCGGGACAGGGGCTGAAGCTTTCTTT

size: NA
V: TRBV3-1/TRBV3-2
D: TRBD1
J: TRBJ2-1
CDR3: CASSPFLYYDREEQFF
DNA: TGTGCCAGCAGCCCCTTTTTATACTACGACAGGGAAGAGCAGTTCTTC

size: few
V: TRBV2
D: NA
J: TRBJ2-2
CDR3: CASSRENTGELFF
DNA: TGTGCCAGCAGCCGGGAGAACACCGGGGAGCTGTTTTTT

size: NA
V: TRBV4-1
D: NA
J: TRBJ2-7
CDR3: CASSPGGPTYEQYF
DNA: TGCGCCAGCAGTCCTGGGGGGCCGACCTACGAGCAGTACTTC

size: NA
V: TRBV7-6
D: TRBD1
J: TRBJ2-5
CDR3: CASSLLGGEETQYF
DNA: TGTGCCAGCAGCTTACTAGGGGGCGAGGAGACCCAGTACTTC

size: once
V: TRBV28
D: TRBD1
J: TRBJ1-5
CDR3: CASSARTGRDQPQHF
DNA: TGTGCCAGCAGTGCTCGGACAGGGAGAGATCAGCCCCAGCATTTT

size: few
V: TRBV27
D: NA
J: TRBJ1-2
CDR3: CASSAFQGSSAGYTF
DNA: TGTGCCAGCAGTGCCTTCCAGGGCAGCTCCGCTGGCTACACCTTC

size: NA
V: TRBV6-1
D: TRBD1
J: TRBJ2-1
CDR3: CASSERQGAGNEQFF
DNA: TGTGCCAGCAGTGAAAGGCAGGGGGCGGGAAATGAGCAGTTCTTC

size: NA
V: TRBV7-6
D: TRBD2
J: TRBJ2-3
CDR3: CASSLARTSGTDTQYF
DNA: TGTGCCAGCAGCTTAGCTCGGACTAGCGGCACAGATACGCAGTATTTT

size: NA
V: TRBV5-6
D: NA
J: TRBJ2-5
CDR3: CASSLRPWLQETQYF
DNA: TGTGCCAGCAGCTTAAGGCCGTGGCTCCAAGAGACCCAGTACTTC

size: NA
V: TRBV7-8
D: NA
J: TRBJ1-2
CDR3: CASSPQDGFNYGYTF
DNA: TGTGCCAGCAGCCCACAGGACGGCTTTAACTATGGCTACACCTTC

size: NA
V: TRBV14
D: NA
J: TRBJ2-2
CDR3: CASSQMLDSGELFF
DNA: TGTGCCAGCAGCCAGATGTTGGACTCCGGGGAGCTGTTTTTT

size: once
V: TRBV5-1
D: NA
J: TRBJ1-2
CDR3: CASSLDGEVPNYGYTF
DNA: TGCGCCAGCAGCTTAGACGGCGAGGTCCCTAACTATGGCTACACCTTC

size: NA
V: TRBV4-1
D: NA
J: TRBJ1-3
CDR3: CASSQGRQGERGNTIYF
DNA: TGCGCCAGCAGCCAAGGTCGGCAGGGTGAGAGAGGAAACACCATATATTTT

size: NA
V: TRBV6-5
D: TRBD1
J: TRBJ1-4
CDR3: CASSLNRGMGEKLFF
DNA: TGTGCCAGCAGTTTGAACAGGGGAATGGGTGAAAAACTGTTTTTT

size: NA
V: TRBV7-9
D: NA
J: TRBJ2-3
CDR3: CASSLGQYIVEDSDTQYF
DNA: TGTGCCAGCAGCTTAGGACAGTACATTGTGGAGGATTCAGATACGCAGTATTTT

size: NA
V: TRBV5-4
D: NA
J: TRBJ2-5
CDR3: CASSLIGTQETQYF
DNA: TGTGCCAGCAGCTTGATAGGGACGCAAGAGACCCAGTACTTC

size: NA
V: TRBV10-3
D: NA
J: TRBJ1-5
CDR3: CAISARTGQPQHF
DNA: TGTGCCATCAGTGCCCGAACGGGTCAGCCCCAGCATTTT

size: NA
V: TRBV5-4
D: TRBD2
J: TRBJ2-3
CDR3: CASSSGLAGITDTQYF
DNA: TGTGCCAGCAGCTCAGGACTAGCGGGGATCACAGATACGCAGTATTTT